This is a list of T cell receptor beta chains from one sample in a study of T cells in Graves' hyperthyroidism and ophthalmopathy. MiXCR was run by TCRdb on the multiplex PCR reads, yielding one entry per CDR3 protein. The table shows about 410,000 distinct CDR3 sequences, with roughly 14% occurring only once. The sequencing sample was made of blood. The receptor set was obtained from a man younger than 35 with Graves' ophthalmopathy. CDR3s include the opening cysteine and the closing phenylalanine or tryptophan. D genes are given only for firm matches. Size is stated for part of the rows, as once, few or many counts, or as a class when the clone is expanded.

j_call v_call clone_size d_call cdr3_nt cdr3_aa
TRBJ2-1 TRBV13 many NA TGTGCCAGCAGCTTACGACATGAGCAGTTCTTC CASSLRHEQFF
TRBJ2-2 TRBV24-1 many NA TGTGCCACCAGGACAGGGCAGGGAGGCACCGGGGAGCTGTTTTTT CATRTGQGGTGELFF
TRBJ2-1 TRBV12-3/TRBV12-4 many NA TGTGCCAGCAACCAGGACAGCAATGAGCAGTTCTTC CASNQDSNEQFF
TRBJ2-1 TRBV30 few NA TGTGCCTGGAGTGTGGGACTTGATGAGCAGTTCTTC CAWSVGLDEQFF
TRBJ2-7 TRBV18 many TRBD1 TGTGCCAGCTCACTCGGGGACAGGATTGGCGAGCAGTACTTC CASSLGDRIGEQYF
TRBJ1-6 TRBV3-1 few TRBD1 TGTGCCAGCAGCCAAGAAGGAACAGGGGGGCTTTCACCCCTCCACTTT CASSQEGTGGLSPLHF
TRBJ2-7 TRBV7-9 many NA TGTGCCAGCAGCTTATTCCGGGCAACAACCAATACCTACGAGCAGTACTTC CASSLFRATTNTYEQYF
TRBJ1-2 TRBV20-1 many NA TGCAGTGCTAGTGTTCCGGGAACCTATGGCTACACCTTC CSASVPGTYGYTF
TRBJ2-5 TRBV12-5 few TRBD2 TGTGCTAGTGGTTTGGACCGGGAGGGGTTTAAAGAGACCCAGTACTTC CASGLDREGFKETQYF
TRBJ1-2 TRBV7-8 NA TRBD1 TGTGCCAGCAGCGCTTCGGGACAGGCCTCTTTCTATGGCTACACCTTC CASSASGQASFYGYTF
TRBJ1-2 TRBV7-9 many NA TGTGCCAGCAGCGGATTTGGGGAACAGTCTCCCTACCGCTATGGCTACACCTTC CASSGFGEQSPYRYGYTF
TRBJ2-1 TRBV20-1 many TRBD2 TGCAGTGCTACCCTAGCGGGAGTGAGTAATGAGCAGTTCTTC CSATLAGVSNEQFF
TRBJ2-3 TRBV5-4 NA NA TGTGCCAGCAGCTTGGTGGGTACAGGGAGGAAAGGGGCAGATACGCAGTATTTT CASSLVGTGRKGADTQYF
TRBJ2-4 TRBV25-1 NA NA TGTGCCAGCAGTGAATCCCTCGACACCAACATTCAGTACTTC CASSESLDTNIQYF
TRBJ2-1 TRBV20-1 NA TRBD2 TGCAGTGCTCGGACTAGCGGGGGGCACTACAATGAGCAGTTCTTC CSARTSGGHYNEQFF
TRBJ2-2 TRBV5-1 many NA TGCGCCAGCGCAACAGGAGCCCTCAACACCGGGGAGCTGTTTTTT CASATGALNTGELFF
TRBJ2-2 TRBV5-1 few TRBD1 TGCGCCAGCAGCTTGGTCGGGACAGGGAACACCGGGGAGCTGTTTTTT CASSLVGTGNTGELFF
TRBJ2-5 TRBV6-1 many NA TGTGCCAGCAGGCTGGGAAGGCCCTACCAAGAGACCCAGTACTTC CASRLGRPYQETQYF
TRBJ2-2 TRBV5-5 NA TRBD1 TGTGCCAGCAGCTTGACAGGGGTGACCGGGGAGCTGTTTTTT CASSLTGVTGELFF
TRBJ2-6 TRBV27 few NA TGTGCCAGTAGAGATGTCTCTGGGGCCAACGTCCTGACTTTC CASRDVSGANVLTF
TRBJ2-4 TRBV6-2/TRBV6-3 NA TRBD1 TGTGCCAGCAGTACATATCGGACAGGGGGAAACATTCAGTACTTC CASSTYRTGGNIQYF
TRBJ2-3 TRBV7-8 many NA TGTGCCAGCAGCTTAGCTGAAGGCACAGATACGCAGTATTTT CASSLAEGTDTQYF
TRBJ1-2 TRBV3-1 many TRBD1 TGTGCCAGCAGCCGGTATCAGGGGGCCTATGGCTACACCTTC CASSRYQGAYGYTF